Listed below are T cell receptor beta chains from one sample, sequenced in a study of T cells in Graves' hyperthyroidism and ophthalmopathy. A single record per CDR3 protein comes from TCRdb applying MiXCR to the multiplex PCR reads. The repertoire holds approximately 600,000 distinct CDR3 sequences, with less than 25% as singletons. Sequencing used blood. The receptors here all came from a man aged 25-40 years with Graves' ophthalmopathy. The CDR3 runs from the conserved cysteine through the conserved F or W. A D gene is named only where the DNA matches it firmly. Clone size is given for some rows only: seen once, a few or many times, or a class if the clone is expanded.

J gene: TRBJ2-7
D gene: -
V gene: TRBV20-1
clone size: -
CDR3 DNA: TGCAGTGCTAGAACCAGGACCGCGCCCGAGCAGTACTTC
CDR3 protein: CSARTRTAPEQYF

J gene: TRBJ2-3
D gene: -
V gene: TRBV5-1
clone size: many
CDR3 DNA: TGCGCCAGCAGCTACCGGGAGCATAGAAGCACAGATACGCAGTATTTT
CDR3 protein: CASSYREHRSTDTQYF

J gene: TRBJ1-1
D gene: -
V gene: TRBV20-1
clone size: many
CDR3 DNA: TGCAGTGCTAGAGATTCCTCTGTGAACACTGAAGCTTTCTTT
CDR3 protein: CSARDSSVNTEAFF

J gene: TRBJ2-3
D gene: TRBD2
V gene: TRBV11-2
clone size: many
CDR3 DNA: TGTGCCAGCTCTTTACTAGCGGGAGGGCCCCCAGATACGCAGTATTTT
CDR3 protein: CASSLLAGGPPDTQYF

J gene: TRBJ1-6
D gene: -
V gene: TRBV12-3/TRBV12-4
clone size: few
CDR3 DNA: TGTGCCAGCAGACTTGGGCAGGGAAATTCACCCCTCCACTTT
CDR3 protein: CASRLGQGNSPLHF

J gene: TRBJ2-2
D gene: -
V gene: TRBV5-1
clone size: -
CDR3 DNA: TGCGCCAGCAGCTTGGCGCGGGAGAACACCGGGGAGCTGTTTTTT
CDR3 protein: CASSLARENTGELFF

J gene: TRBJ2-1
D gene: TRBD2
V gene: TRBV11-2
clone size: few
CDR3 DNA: TGTGCCAGCAGCCAAAGCGGGGGGAGGGCCAATGAGCAGTTCTTC
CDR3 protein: CASSQSGGRANEQFF

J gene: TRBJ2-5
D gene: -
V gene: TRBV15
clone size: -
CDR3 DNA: TGTGCCACCCGTTTTTTAAGCGGCGGGGAAGAGACCCAGTACTTC
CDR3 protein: CATRFLSGGEETQYF

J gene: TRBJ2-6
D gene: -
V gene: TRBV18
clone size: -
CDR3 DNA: TGTGCCAGCTCACCTCCGGGTACTGGGGCCAACGTCCTGACTTTC
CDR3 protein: CASSPPGTGANVLTF

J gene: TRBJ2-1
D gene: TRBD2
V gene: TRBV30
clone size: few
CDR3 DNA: TGTGCCTGGAGTTTAAGAGCGGGAGTGAATGAGCAGTTCTTC
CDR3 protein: CAWSLRAGVNEQFF

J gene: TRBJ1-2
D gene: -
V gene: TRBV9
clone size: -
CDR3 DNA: TGTGCCAGCAGCGTAGGGGGTTGGAAGGGTGGCTACACCTTC
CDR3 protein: CASSVGGWKGGYTF

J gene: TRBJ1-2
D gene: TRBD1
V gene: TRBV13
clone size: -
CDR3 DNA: TGTGCCAGCAGCACCACAGGGGGTGCTAACTATGGCTACACCTTC
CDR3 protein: CASSTTGGANYGYTF

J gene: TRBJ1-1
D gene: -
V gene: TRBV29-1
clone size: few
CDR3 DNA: TGCAGCGTGGACGGGAACACTGAAGCTTTCTTT
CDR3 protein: CSVDGNTEAFF

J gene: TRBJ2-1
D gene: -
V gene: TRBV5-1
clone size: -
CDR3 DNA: TGCGCCAGCAGCTTGGAATCCGCGGGAATAATGAATGAGCAGTTCTTC
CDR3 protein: CASSLESAGIMNEQFF

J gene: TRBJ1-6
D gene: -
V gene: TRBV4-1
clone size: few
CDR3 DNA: TGCGCCAGCAGCACCCGGGACGTACGCAGCTCCTATAATTCACCCCTCCACTTT
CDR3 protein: CASSTRDVRSSYNSPLHF